These 21 T cell receptor beta chains were all obtained from the same sample, sequenced in a study of CD8 T cells in ankylosing spondylitis. From the 5' RACE reads, TCRdb called clonotypes with MiXCR, one entry per CDR3 protein. This table holds about 750,000 distinct CDR3 sequences, under 20% found once. Study observations and caveats: Several highly homologous variants made up a TCR beta motif, and this motif appeared characteristic of ankylosing spondylitis blood.

These receptors' antigens are unknown. Sequenced material: blood, either unsorted or a sorted T cell fraction (not recorded which). These receptors originate from a male donor with ankylosing spondylitis.

This chain joins TRBV28 and TRBJ2-7; no reliable D call. CDR1 is MDHEN and CDR2 is SYDVKM in the germline V gene. The length of the CDR3 is 15 residues. V lost 8 bases to trimming and J lost 0 bases, with 17 bases between them. CDR3 bases: TGTGCCAGCGGATCGTCCGGGCTCCCCTCCTACGAGCAGTACTTC. This sequence encodes CASGSSGLPSYEQYF.

Concerning this clonotype: Possible read error: a much larger clone is one base away. This chain uses TRBV9 with TRBJ2-3; maybe TRBD2 (6 bases). CDR1 and CDR2 (germline): SGDLS, YYNGEE. The V gene lost 3 bases and the J gene lost 3 bases, with 17 bases spanning the gap. The CDR3 consists of 16 residues. The CDR3 sequence: CASSAMSLGRTDTQYF. The CDR3 nucleotides are TGTGCCAGCAGCGCCATGTCCCTTGGGAGGACAGATACGCAGTATTTT.

This clonotype was detected a few times. The chain links TRBV20-1 to TRBJ2-1; 10 nucleotides match TRBD2. This CDR3 region has 15 residues. Trimming took 1 base from V and 7 from J; bases not matched to a gene: 7. CDR1 and CDR2 from the germline V gene are DFQATT and SNEGSKA (reference sequence). The CDR3 nucleotides are TGCAGTGCTAGAGCCCCTAGCGGGGGTAGGAATGAGCAGTTCTTC. This codes for CSARAPSGGRNEQFF.

The rearrangement uses TRBV7-9 and TRBJ1-2, with 8 bases lining up with TRBD1. The junction had 11 bases not matched to a gene; V was cut back by 5 bases and J by 0 bases. This CDR3 comprises 17 residues. The germline V gene has CDR1 SEHNR and CDR2 FQNEAQ (reference sequence). The CDR3 nucleotides are TGTGCCAGCAGCCCAAGAGACAGGGGAACAGCTAACTATGGCTACACCTTC. It codes for CASSPRDRGTANYGYTF.

V gene TRBV28 combines with J gene TRBJ2-1; D gene ambiguous. Trimming cost V 6 bases and J 10 bases, with 10 bases left between them. Germline V gene lookup returns CDR1 MDHEN and CDR2 SYDVKM. The CDR3 is 11 residues long. The CDR3 reads CASSYSAEQFF. The CDR3 DNA reads TGTGCCAGCAGCTATTCGGCCGAGCAGTTCTTC. The full variable domain, in which reference TRBV28 and TRBJ2-1 provide the parts outside the CDR3, is DVKVTQSSRYLVKRTGEKVFLECVQDMDHENMFWYRQDPGLGLRLIYFSYDVKMKEKGDIPEGYSVSREKKERFSLILESASTNQTSMYLCASSYSAEQFFGPGTRLTVL.

This clonotype was observed at least ten times. The chain carries TRBV7-8 and TRBJ1-3, with D possibly matching TRBD1 (6 bases). This CDR3 is built from 16 residues. Germline CDR1 is SGHVS and CDR2 is FQNEAQ. Trimming cost V 5 bases and J 0 bases, with 14 bases left between them. The CDR3, as DNA: TGTGCCAGCAGCCCAGGACAGCTTCACTCTGGAAACACCATATATTTT. Translation: CASSPGQLHSGNTIYF. Full variable domain (remainder filled in from reference TRBV7-8 and TRBJ1-3): GAGVSQSPRYKVAKRGQDVALRCDPISGHVSLFWYQQALGQGPEFLTYFQNEAQLDKSGLPSDRFFAERPEGSVSTLKIQRTQQEDSAVYLCASSPGQLHSGNTIYFGEGSWLTVV.

This clonotype appeared a few times. The V and J genes are TRBV7-2 and TRBJ2-1; TRBD2 matches 8 bases. The CDR3 sequence is 16 residues long. Trimming at V came to 5 bases and at J to 1 base, leaving 7 bases not matched to a gene. Germline V CDR1 and CDR2: SGHTA, FQGNSA. The CDR3 sequence: CASSQRSGTSYNEQFF. DNA of the CDR3: TGTGCCAGCAGCCAACGTAGCGGGACTTCCTACAATGAGCAGTTCTTC.

This clonotype was detected a few times. The chain carries TRBV10-3 and TRBJ1-2; 10 nucleotides line up with TRBD1. Germline V gives CDR1 ENHRY, CDR2 SYGVKD. The length of the CDR3 is 13 residues. With V trimmed by 8 bases and J by 7 bases, 7 bases remained unmatched. The chain's CDR3 is CAIGTGAPGGYTF. CDR3 DNA: TGTGCCATCGGGACAGGGGCGCCGGGTGGCTACACCTTC.

The V gene is TRBV11-2, the J gene TRBJ1-2, with D uncertain. V gave up 5 bases and J gave up 2 bases, with 15 bases separating them. Germline V CDR1 and CDR2: SGHAT, FQNNGV. This CDR3 region has 15 residues. The CDR3 nucleotides are TGTGCCAGCAGCACACCAAGGGCCCCAAACTATGGCTACACCTTC. Its translation: CASSTPRAPNYGYTF.

In this sample, this clonotype turned up a few times. In DNA, the CDR3 is TGTGCCAGCAGCTTGGGGAGCTCATCGCCCTATGGCTACACCTTC. Encoded protein: CASSLGSSSPYGYTF. The chain is built from TRBV5-5 and TRBJ1-2; no reliable D call. This CDR3 spans 15 amino acids. The V gene's germline CDR1 is SGHKS and CDR2 YYEKEE (reference sequence). Deletions cut 0 bases from V and 4 bases from J, with 13 bases between.

This clonotype turned up a few times. CDR3: CSVEFSAQNTEAFF. The CDR3 bases are TGCAGCGTTGAATTTTCCGCCCAGAACACTGAAGCTTTCTTT. The gene calls are TRBV29-1 and TRBJ1-1; D remains ambiguous. CDR3 length equals 14 residues. Trimming shortened V by 2 bases and J by 1 base, and 11 bases separated the two germline ends. Germline-derived CDR1 and CDR2 are SQVTM and ANQGSEA.

The chain uses TRBV12-3 or TRBV12-4 and TRBJ2-7, with 8 positions matching TRBD2. The V and J ends lost 0 bases and 10 bases, in that order; junction bases with no gene match: 8. CDR3 size: 14 residues. The CDR3 sequence is CASSLAAGGGFQYF. CDR3 DNA sequence: TGTGCCAGCAGTTTAGCGGCGGGGGGAGGATTTCAGTACTTC.

The chain has TRBV7-2 and TRBJ1-5, with 8 bases aligning to TRBD1. The CDR3 runs 16 residues. CDR1 is SGHTA and CDR2 is FQGNSA in the germline V gene. The V and J ends lost 0 bases and 5 bases, in that order; junction bases with no gene match: 6. Here the CDR3 DNA reads TGTGCCAGCAGCTTAGCGTGGGACAGGACTGATCAGCCCCAGCATTTT. As protein: CASSLAWDRTDQPQHF.

This sequence joins TRBV29-1 and TRBJ1-1; TRBD1 matches 11 bases. V lost 6 bases to trimming and J lost 0 bases; unmatched junction nucleotides: 15. From germline, CDR1 is SQVTM and CDR2 ANQGSEA. The CDR3 extends over 18 amino acids. CDR3 loop: CSVKSRGDRGNMNTEAFF. The CDR3 DNA follows: TGCAGCGTGAAATCCCGAGGGGACAGGGGGAACATGAACACTGAAGCTTTCTTT.

The chain employs TRBV18 and TRBJ1-2; D gene uncertain. The germline CDR1 and CDR2 sequences are KGHSH and LQKENI. Trimming shortened V by 1 base and J by 6 bases, and 12 bases separated the two germline ends. The CDR3 extends over 14 amino acids. DNA for the CDR3: TGTGCCAGCTCACCACGTAGCCAGCCCGATGGCTACACCTTC. Encoded protein: CASSPRSQPDGYTF.

This clonotype was detected ten times or more. The chain uses TRBV20-1 and TRBJ1-2, with D maybe TRBD1 (6 bases). CDR1 DFQATT and CDR2 SNEGSKA come from the germline V gene (reference sequence). The CDR3 loop spans 13 amino acids. The V and J ends lost 1 base and 1 base respectively, with 7 bases between them. The CDR3 reads CSARADSNYGYTF. CDR3 DNA sequence: TGCAGTGCTAGAGCGGACAGTAACTATGGCTACACCTTC.

The gene calls are TRBV20-1 and TRBJ2-7; possible D gene TRBD1, 5 bases. This CDR3 is 13 amino acids long. The germline gives CDR1 DFQATT, CDR2 SNEGSKA (reference sequence). Trimming took off 5 bases at V and 1 base at J, with 12 bases between the two ends. The DNA for the CDR3 is TGCAGTGCTGAACGTGACAGTTCCTACGAGCAGTACTTC. It yields the protein CSAERDSSYEQYF.

This clonotype was counted only a few times. The chain employs TRBV27 and TRBJ2-7, with 9 positions matching TRBD2. CDR3 size: 16 residues. V shed 6 bases and J 0 bases; nucleotides not matched to a gene: 9. Germline values: CDR1 MNHEY, CDR2 SMNVEV (reference sequence). Here the CDR3 DNA reads TGTGCCAGCAGCCCTTTAGCGGGGGCTTACTCCTACGAGCAGTACTTC. Its protein product is CASSPLAGAYSYEQYF.

This clonotype showed up just a few times. This sequence joins TRBV15 and TRBJ1-2; the D gene is possibly TRBD1 (5 bases). The CDR3 runs 16 residues. Trimming removed 4 bases from V and 3 bases from J, with 18 bases in between. CDR1 and CDR2 from the germline V gene are LNHNV and YYDKDF (reference sequence). CDR3 coding DNA: TGTGCCACCAGCAACTCACAGGCGCGATTACACTATGGCTACACCTTC. This gives the protein CATSNSQARLHYGYTF.

This clonotype was counted between two and nine times. The chain carries TRBV29-1 and TRBJ2-7, with TRBD2 matching over 11 bases. Per germline, CDR1 SQVTM and CDR2 ANQGSEA. The junction had 6 bases not matched to a gene; V was cut back by 6 bases and J by 2 bases. CDR3 size: 14 residues. The CDR3 nucleotides are TGCAGCGTCGAGGGACTAGCGGAGACCTACGAGCAGTACTTC. Translation: CSVEGLAETYEQYF.

A word on this clonotype: The junction departs from the called germline gene at one end, perhaps through a read error. The V gene is TRBV6-1, the J gene TRBJ2-1, with D possibly matching TRBD2 (5 bases). In germline, CDR1 is MNHNS, CDR2 SASEGT. There are 13 residues in the CDR3. In DNA, the CDR3 is TGTGCCACCAGTGAAGCTCTAGCTCGTGAGCAGTTCTTC. The encoded protein is CATSEALAREQFF.